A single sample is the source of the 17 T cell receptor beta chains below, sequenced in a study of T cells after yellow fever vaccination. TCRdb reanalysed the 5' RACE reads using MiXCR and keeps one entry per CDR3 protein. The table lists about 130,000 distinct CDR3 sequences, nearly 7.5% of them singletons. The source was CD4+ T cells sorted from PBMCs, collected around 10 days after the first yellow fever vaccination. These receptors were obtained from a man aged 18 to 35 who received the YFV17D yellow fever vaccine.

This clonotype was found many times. The CDR3 nucleotides read TGTGCCAGCAGTGATTTGGGTCGTCCCGGGGAGCTGTTTTTT. Protein product: CASSDLGRPGELFF. V and J are TRBV27 and TRBJ2-2; D gene unclear. CDR1 and CDR2 (germline): MNHEY, SMNVEV (reference sequence). The V end was cut by 5 bases, the J end by 6 bases, with 13 bases between. This CDR3 comprises 14 residues.

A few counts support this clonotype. CDR3 sequence: CASSPGTEAEKLFF. In DNA, the CDR3 is TGTGCCAGCAGCCCCGGGACAGAGGCCGAAAAACTGTTTTTT. The chain recombines TRBV7-2 with TRBJ1-4, with 7 bases identical to TRBD1. After removal of 5 bases from V and 8 bases from J, the junction contained 8 bases not matched to a gene. The CDR3 length is 14 residues. Germline V gene sequence: CDR1 SGHTA, CDR2 FQGNSA.

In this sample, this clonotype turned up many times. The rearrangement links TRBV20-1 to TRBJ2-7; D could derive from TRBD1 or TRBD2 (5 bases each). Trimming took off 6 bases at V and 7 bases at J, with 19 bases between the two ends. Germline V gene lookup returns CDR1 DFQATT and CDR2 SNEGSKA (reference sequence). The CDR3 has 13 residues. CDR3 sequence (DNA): TGCAGTGCCCGCCGTGGGGGAAGTGGAGAGCAGTACTTC. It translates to CSARRGGSGEQYF.

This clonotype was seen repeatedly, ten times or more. CDR3 nucleotides: TGTGCCAGCAGCTTAGCAAGGGCAGATTACGAGCAGTACTTC. Protein sequence: CASSLARADYEQYF. V usage is TRBV7-2 and J usage is TRBJ2-7; D not resolved. V dropped 0 bases and J dropped 4 bases, with 10 bases sitting between them. CDR1 is SGHTA and CDR2 is FQGNSA in the germline V gene. The CDR3 loop spans 14 amino acids.

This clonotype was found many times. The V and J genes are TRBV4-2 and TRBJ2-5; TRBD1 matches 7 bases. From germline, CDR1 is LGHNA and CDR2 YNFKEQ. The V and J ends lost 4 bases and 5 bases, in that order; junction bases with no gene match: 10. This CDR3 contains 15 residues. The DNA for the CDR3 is TGTGCCAGCAGCCGCAGCCCGACAGGGTACGAGACCCAGTACTTC. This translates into CASSRSPTGYETQYF.

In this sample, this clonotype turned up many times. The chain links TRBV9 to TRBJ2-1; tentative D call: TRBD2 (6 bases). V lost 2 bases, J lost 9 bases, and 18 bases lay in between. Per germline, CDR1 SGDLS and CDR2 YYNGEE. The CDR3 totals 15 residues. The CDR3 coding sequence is TGTGCCAGCAGCGTTCGGGGACTGCCCCTCGGTGAGCAGTTCTTC. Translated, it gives CASSVRGLPLGEQFF.

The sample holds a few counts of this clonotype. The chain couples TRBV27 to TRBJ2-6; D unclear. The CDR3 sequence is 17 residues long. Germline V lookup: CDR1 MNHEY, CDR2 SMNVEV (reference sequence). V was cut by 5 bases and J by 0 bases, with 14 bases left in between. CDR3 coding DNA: TGTGCCAGCAGTCCCACAGCCTCAAGCTCTGGGGCCAACGTCCTGACTTTC. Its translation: CASSPTASSSGANVLTF. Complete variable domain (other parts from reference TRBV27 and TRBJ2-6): EAQVTQNPRYLITVTGKKLTVTCSQNMNHEYMSWYRQDPGLGLRQIYYSMNVEVTDKGDVPEGYKVSRKEKRNFPLILESPSPNQTSLYFCASSPTASSSGANVLTFGAGSRLTVL.

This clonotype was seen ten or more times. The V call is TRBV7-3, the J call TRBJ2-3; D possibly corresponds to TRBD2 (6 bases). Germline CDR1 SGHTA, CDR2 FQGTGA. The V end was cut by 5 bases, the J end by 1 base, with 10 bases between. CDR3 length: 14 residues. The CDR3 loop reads CASSAGLRTDTQYF. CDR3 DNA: TGTGCCAGCAGCGCCGGACTACGCACAGATACGCAGTATTTT.

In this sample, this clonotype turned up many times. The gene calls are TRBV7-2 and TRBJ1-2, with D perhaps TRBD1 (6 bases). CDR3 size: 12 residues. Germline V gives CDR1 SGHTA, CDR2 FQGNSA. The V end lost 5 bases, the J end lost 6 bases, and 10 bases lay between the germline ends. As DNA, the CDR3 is TGTGCCAGCAGCCCAGGGGTGGATGGCTACACCTTC. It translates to CASSPGVDGYTF.

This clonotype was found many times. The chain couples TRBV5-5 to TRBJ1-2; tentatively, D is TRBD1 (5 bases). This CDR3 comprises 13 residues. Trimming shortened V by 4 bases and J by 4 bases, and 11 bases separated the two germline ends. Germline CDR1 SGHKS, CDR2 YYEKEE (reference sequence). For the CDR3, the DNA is TGTGCCAGCAGCCGAGCTAGGGGCTATGGCTACACCTTC. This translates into CASSRARGYGYTF.

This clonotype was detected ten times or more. Here the CDR3 DNA reads TGTGCCATCAGGGGGACAGGGACTCCCGGGGAGCTGTTTTTT. Translation gives CAIRGTGTPGELFF. The chain uses TRBV10-3 and TRBJ2-2; 9 nucleotides match TRBD1. In germline, CDR1 is ENHRY, CDR2 SYGVKD. Trimming cost V 6 bases and J 6 bases; bases outside gene matches: 5. There are 14 residues in the CDR3.

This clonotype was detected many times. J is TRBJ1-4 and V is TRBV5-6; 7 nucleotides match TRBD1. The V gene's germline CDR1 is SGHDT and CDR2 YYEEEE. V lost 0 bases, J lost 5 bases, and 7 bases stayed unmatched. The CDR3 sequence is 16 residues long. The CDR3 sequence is CASSLARGGKNEKLFF. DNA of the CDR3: TGTGCCAGCAGCTTGGCGCGAGGGGGCAAGAATGAAAAACTGTTTTTT. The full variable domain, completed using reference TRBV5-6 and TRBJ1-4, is DAGVTQSPTHLIKTRGQQVTLRCSPKSGHDTVSWYQQALGQGPQFIFQYYEEEERQRGNFPDRFSGHQFPNYSSELNVNALLLGDSALYLCASSLARGGKNEKLFFGSGTQLSVL.

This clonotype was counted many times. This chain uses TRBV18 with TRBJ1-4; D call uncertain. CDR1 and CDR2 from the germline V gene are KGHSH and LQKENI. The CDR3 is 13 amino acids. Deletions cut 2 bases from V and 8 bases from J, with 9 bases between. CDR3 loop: CASSPSGPEKLFF. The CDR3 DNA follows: TGTGCCAGCTCACCATCCGGACCAGAAAAACTGTTTTTT.

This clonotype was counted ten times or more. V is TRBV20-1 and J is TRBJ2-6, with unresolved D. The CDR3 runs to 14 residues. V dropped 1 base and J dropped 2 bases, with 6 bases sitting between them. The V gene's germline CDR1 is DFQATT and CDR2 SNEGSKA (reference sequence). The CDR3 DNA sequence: TGCAGTGCTAGAGTAGCAGCTGGGGCCAACGTCCTGACTTTC. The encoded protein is CSARVAAGANVLTF.

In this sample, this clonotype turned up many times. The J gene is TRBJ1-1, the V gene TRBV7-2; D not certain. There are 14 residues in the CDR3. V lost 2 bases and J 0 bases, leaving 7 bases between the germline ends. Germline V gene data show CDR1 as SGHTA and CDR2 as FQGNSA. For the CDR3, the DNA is TGTGCCAGCAGCTTATATAGTATGAACACTGAAGCTTTCTTT. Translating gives CASSLYSMNTEAFF.

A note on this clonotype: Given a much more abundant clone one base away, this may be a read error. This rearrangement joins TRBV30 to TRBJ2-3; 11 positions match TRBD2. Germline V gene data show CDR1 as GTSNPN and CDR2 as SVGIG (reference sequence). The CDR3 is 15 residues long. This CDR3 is CSWSQTSGARDTQYF. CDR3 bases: TGTTCCTGGAGTCAGACTAGCGGGGCCAGGGATACGCAGTATTTT.

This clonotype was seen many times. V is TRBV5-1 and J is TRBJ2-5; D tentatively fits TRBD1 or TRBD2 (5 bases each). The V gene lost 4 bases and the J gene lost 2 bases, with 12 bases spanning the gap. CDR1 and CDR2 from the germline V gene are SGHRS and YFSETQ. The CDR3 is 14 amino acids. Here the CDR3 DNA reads TGCGCCAGCAGCCCAGACTGGGGGCAAGAGACCCAGTACTTC. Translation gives CASSPDWGQETQYF. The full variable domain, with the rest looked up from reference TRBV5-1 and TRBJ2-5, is KAGVTQTPRYLIKTRGQQVTLSCSPISGHRSVSWYQQTPGQGLQFLFEYFSETQRNKGNFPGRFSGRQFSNSRSEMNVSTLELGDSALYLCASSPDWGQETQYFGPGTRLLVL.